This T cell receptor (beta chain) came from a study of beta chain features in type 1 diabetes. Notes on the study in general: PCR might favor shorter templates, equally in patients and controls. Moderately but significantly shorter TCRB CDR3s were found in Type 1 diabetes patients in all four CD4+ subsets.

Germline V gene data show CDR1 as GTSNPN and CDR2 as SVGIG (reference sequence). The CDR3 consists of 12 residues. Trimming removed 3 bases at V and 4 bases at J, with 7 bases between. What was sequenced were expressed TCRB transcripts, since all of the isolated RNA had been reverse transcribed. Repertoires were generated with immunoSEQ multiplex PCR, while TCRdb's copy carries only in-frame clones and drops some. The sample includes a few hundred thousand clones, roughly 12% of them seen just once. A note on this clone: Antigen specificity is unknown.

The clonotype originates from a woman under 30 with type 1 diabetes. V and J are TRBV30 and TRBJ1-3; D unresolved. The source material was naive CD4+ T cells from blood. The CDR3 protein is CAWRALGNTIYF. The CDR3 DNA is TGTGCCTGGAGGGCATTAGGAAACACCATATATTTT.